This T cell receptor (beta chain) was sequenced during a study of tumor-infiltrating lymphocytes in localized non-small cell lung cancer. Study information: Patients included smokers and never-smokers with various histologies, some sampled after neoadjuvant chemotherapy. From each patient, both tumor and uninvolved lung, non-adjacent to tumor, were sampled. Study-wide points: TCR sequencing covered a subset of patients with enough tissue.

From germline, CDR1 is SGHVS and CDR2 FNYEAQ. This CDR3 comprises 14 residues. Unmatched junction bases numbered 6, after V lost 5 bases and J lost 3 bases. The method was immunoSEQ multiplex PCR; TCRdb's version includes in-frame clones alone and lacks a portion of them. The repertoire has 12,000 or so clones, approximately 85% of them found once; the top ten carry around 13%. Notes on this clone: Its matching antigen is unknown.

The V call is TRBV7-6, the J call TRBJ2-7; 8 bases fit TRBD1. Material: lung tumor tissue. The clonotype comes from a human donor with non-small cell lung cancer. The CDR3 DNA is TGTGCCAGCAGCCTAGACAGGGGCCACTACGAGCAGTACTTC. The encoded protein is CASSLDRGHYEQYF.